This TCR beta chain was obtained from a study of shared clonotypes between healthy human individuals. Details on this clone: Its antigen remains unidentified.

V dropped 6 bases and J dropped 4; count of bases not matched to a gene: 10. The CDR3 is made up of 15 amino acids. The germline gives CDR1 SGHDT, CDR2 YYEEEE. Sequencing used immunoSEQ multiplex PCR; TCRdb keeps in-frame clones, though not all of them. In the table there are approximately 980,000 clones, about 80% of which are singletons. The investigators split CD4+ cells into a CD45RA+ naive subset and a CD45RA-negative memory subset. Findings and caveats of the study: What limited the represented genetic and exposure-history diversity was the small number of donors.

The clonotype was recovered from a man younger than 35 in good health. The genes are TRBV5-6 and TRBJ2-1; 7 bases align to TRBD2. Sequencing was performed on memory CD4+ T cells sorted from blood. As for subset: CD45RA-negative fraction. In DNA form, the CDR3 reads TGTGCCAGCACACAGACTAGCCTTCTATACAATGAGCAGTTCTTC. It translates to CASTQTSLLYNEQFF.